Described below is a single T cell receptor (beta chain) sequence and its context. The antigen is undetermined. Gene names are mouse gene names. The CDR3 end is not reached by the read, which stops 1 residue before it; the germline J gene fills it in. The time point is: mouse harvest day 14 after allogeneic transplant. Mouse grafts combined 10^7 T-cell-depleted bone marrow cells with 10^6 splenic CD5+ T cells. These data originate in a study of tissue T cells after allogeneic stem cell transplantation. Overall study findings and caveats: Anatomically similar tissues had similar TCR repertoires within each patient.

Only in-frame clones appear in the TCRdb table, and some are missing; sequencing was by immunoSEQ multiplex PCR. The table shows about 7,700 clones, with 36% occurring only once. Germline V gene sequence: CDR1 KGHPV, CDR2 FQNQEV (reference sequence). The CDR3 runs 11 residues. The V gene lost 5 bases and the J gene lost 3 bases, with 4 bases spanning the gap. This TCR was recovered from a female BALB/c mouse given C57BL/6 T cells with graft-versus-host disease after an allogeneic hematopoietic cell transplant. The J gene is TRBJ1-2, the V gene TRBV26; D unclear. The sequenced sample consisted of skin. Partial CDR3 DNA: TGTGCCAGCAGTAGGGACTCCGACTACACC. Protein sequence: CASSRDSDYT. The whole CDR3 region reads CASSRDSDYTF.